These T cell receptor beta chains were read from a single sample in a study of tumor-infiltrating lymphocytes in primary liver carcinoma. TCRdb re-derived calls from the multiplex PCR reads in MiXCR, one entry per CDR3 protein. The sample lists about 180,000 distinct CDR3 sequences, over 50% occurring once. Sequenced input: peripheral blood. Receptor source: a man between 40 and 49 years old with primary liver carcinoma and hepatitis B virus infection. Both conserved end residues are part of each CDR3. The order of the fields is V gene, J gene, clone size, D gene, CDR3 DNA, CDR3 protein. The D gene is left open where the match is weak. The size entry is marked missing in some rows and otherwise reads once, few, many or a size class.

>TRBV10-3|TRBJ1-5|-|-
TGTGCCATCAGTGAGTCAGGGCAGCAGCCCCAGCATTTT
CAISESGQQPQHF
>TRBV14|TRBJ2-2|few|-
TGTGCCAGCAGCCTGAGTAGGACCACCGGGGAGCTGTTTTTT
CASSLSRTTGELFF
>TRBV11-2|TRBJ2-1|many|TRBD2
TGTGCCAGCAGCTTCTCTGGGGGGGCCTACAATGAGCAGTTCTTC
CASSFSGGAYNEQFF
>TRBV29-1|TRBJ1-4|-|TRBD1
TGCAGCGTTTCGAAGGGGGCGGCTAATGAAAAACTGTTTTTT
CSVSKGAANEKLFF
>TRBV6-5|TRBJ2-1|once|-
TGTGCCAGCAGTCCCACAGGACATGAGCAGTTCTTC
CASSPTGHEQFF
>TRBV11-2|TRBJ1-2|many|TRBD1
TGTGCCAGCAGCCATCATGGGGGACAGAAATCCAGCTATGGCTACACCTTC
CASSHHGGQKSSYGYTF
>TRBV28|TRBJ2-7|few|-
TGTACCAGCAGCCTCTTCTACGAGCAGTACTTC
CTSSLFYEQYF
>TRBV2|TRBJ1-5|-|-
TGTGCCAGCAGTGAACCTACACAGGGGCCCCAGCATTTT
CASSEPTQGPQHF
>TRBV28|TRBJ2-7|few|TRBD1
TGTGCCAGCAGTTTATCGTGGGCAGGGGGTTACGAGCAGTACTTC
CASSLSWAGGYEQYF
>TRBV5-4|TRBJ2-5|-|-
TGTGGCAGCAGTGGGGCGGGGACAGAGACCCAGTACTTC
CGSSGAGTETQYF
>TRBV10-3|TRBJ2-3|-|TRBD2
TGTGCCATCAGTGACCCGGGACTAGGGGGATCAGATACGCAGTATTTT
CAISDPGLGGSDTQYF
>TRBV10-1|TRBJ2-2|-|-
TGCGCCAGCAGTGAGTGGGCGCGCGGGGAACTGTTTTTC
CASSEWARGELFF
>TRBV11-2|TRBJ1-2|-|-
TGTGCCAGCAGCCAATTTAGCTATGTCTACACCTTC
CASSQFSYVYTF
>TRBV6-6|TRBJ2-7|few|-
TGTGCCAGCAGTTACGTAGGGGACACTTCCCACGAGCAGTACTTC
CASSYVGDTSHEQYF
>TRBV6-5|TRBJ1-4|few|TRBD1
TGTGCCAGCAGTCCCGGACAGGGATCCCTAAAGGAAAAACTGTTTTTT
CASSPGQGSLKEKLFF
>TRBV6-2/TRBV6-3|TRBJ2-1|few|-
TGTGCCAGCAGGAGTTACGCGGTAGCTGAGGGGTTAGATGAGCAGTTCTTC
CASRSYAVAEGLDEQFF
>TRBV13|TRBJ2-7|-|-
TGTGGCAGCAGCTTACAGACAACCTACGAGCAGTACTTC
CGSSLQTTYEQYF
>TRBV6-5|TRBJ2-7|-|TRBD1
TGTGCCAGCAGTTACCAGGCCGGGACAGGGGGCTACGAGCAGTACTTC
CASSYQAGTGGYEQYF
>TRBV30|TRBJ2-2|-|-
TGTGCCTGGGCGGATCTTTCTGGGTTAACCGGGGAGCTGTTTTTT
CAWADLSGLTGELFF
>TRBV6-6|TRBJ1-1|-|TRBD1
TGTGCCAGCAGGCAGGACAGGGGGCGGTCTCCTGAAGCTTTCTTT
CASRQDRGRSPEAFF
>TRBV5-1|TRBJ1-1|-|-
TGCGCCAGCAGCTTGGCAGAGGGCAGGGCGGCAGCTTTCTTT
CASSLAEGRAAAFF
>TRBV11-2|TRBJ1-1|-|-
TGTGCCTGCAGCTCCTACGGTGGGGGGTCTGGAGCTTTCTTT
CACSSYGGGSGAFF